The 19 T cell receptor beta chains below all came from one sample that was sequenced in a study of control samples from healthy donors and cancer patients. Profiling relied on immunoSEQ multiplex PCR, and the TCRdb table lists in-frame clones only, not all of them. The sample records 150,000 or so clones, approximately 96% being singletons. The sequencing sample was made of blood. The source is a man between 35 and 55 years old in good health.

The rearrangement links TRBV2 to TRBJ1-6, with D maybe TRBD1 (5 bases). CDR1 is SNHLY, CDR2 FYNNEI, per germline. The CDR3 runs to 14 residues. V dropped 9 bases and J dropped 7 bases, with 16 bases sitting between them. DNA for the CDR3: TGTGCCAGTAGAGAGGGACCGGGAAATTCACCCCTCCACTTT. Encoded protein: CASREGPGNSPLHF.

V is TRBV23-1 and J is TRBJ2-1; D is possibly TRBD1 or TRBD2 (5 bases each). TRBV23-1 is given ORF status, its function remaining uncertain. The V and J ends lost 0 bases and 8 bases respectively, with 17 bases between them. This CDR3 is built from 16 residues. Here the CDR3 reads CASSQSEGPAVDEQFF. As DNA, the CDR3 is TGCGCCAGCAGTCAATCTGAGGGACCGGCAGTAGATGAGCAGTTCTTC.

This clone was seen once. The chain combines TRBV3-1 (or the pseudogene TRBV3-2) with TRBJ1-4; TRBD1 might be the D (6 bases). CDR3 size: 14 residues. Germline-derived CDR1 and CDR2 are LGHDT and YNNKEL (reference sequence). V was cut by 3 bases and J by 7 bases, with 12 bases left in between. This chain's CDR3 is CASSQGGAREKLFF. Here the CDR3 DNA reads TGTGCCAGCAGCCAGGGGGGGGCGCGTGAAAAACTGTTTTTT.

This clone was counted between two and nine times. J is TRBJ2-7 and V is TRBV19; a possible D gene is TRBD2 (7 bases). With 0 bases removed from V and 1 base from J, the gap between germline ends came to 13 bases. Per germline, CDR1 LNHDA and CDR2 SQIVND (reference sequence). This CDR3 comprises 16 residues. DNA for the CDR3: TGTGCCAGTAGTATAGATTACGGGGGGCGATCCTACGAGCAGTACTTC. It translates to CASSIDYGGRSYEQYF.

V usage is TRBV4-1 and J usage is TRBJ2-7, with 12 bases fitting TRBD2. The germline CDR1 and CDR2 sequences are MGHRA and YSYEKL. Trimming removed 2 bases from V and 5 bases from J; junction bases left unmatched: 13. The CDR3 has 18 residues. CDR3: CASSQPPGASGGAHEQYF. Here the CDR3 DNA reads TGCGCCAGCAGCCAACCCCCCGGGGCTAGCGGGGGGGCCCACGAGCAGTACTTC.

With regard to this clone: Other DNA sequences in the same sample also yield this CDR3. The chain uses TRBV14 and TRBJ1-1; no definite D call. The V gene lost 1 base and the J gene lost 0 bases, with 6 bases spanning the gap. The CDR3 totals 14 residues. Per germline, CDR1 SGHDN and CDR2 FVKESK. CDR3 sequence reads: CASSQAGMNTEAFF. CDR3 bases: TGTGCCAGCAGCCAAGCGGGTATGAACACTGAAGCTTTCTTT.

The chain carries TRBV28 and TRBJ1-2; 8 nucleotides line up with TRBD1. Germline loops: CDR1 MDHEN, CDR2 SYDVKM. The junction had 9 bases not matched to a gene; V was cut back by 5 bases and J by 4 bases. CDR3 length: 15 residues. CDR3 amino acids: CASSPQDREAYGYTF. CDR3 DNA: TGTGCCAGCAGTCCCCAGGACAGGGAAGCCTATGGCTACACCTTC.

The chain is built from TRBV24-1 and TRBJ1-5, with TRBD1 matching over 7 bases. The CDR3 covers 18 residues. V dropped 4 bases and J dropped 6; count of bases not matched to a gene: 17. The germline gives CDR1 KGHDR, CDR2 SFDVKD. The CDR3 spells CATSDARQGHGRSQPQHF. The CDR3 DNA reads as TGTGCCACCAGTGACGCCCGACAGGGCCACGGTCGGAGTCAGCCCCAGCATTTT.

The V gene is TRBV15, the J gene TRBJ2-1, with unresolved D. V lost 5 bases and J 7 bases, leaving 9 bases between the germline ends. CDR1 is LNHNV and CDR2 is YYDKDF in the germline V gene (reference sequence). The CDR3 runs 12 residues. The CDR3 DNA reads TGTGCCACCAGCCCATTTGATAATGAGCAGTTCTTC. Amino acid sequence: CATSPFDNEQFF.

The chain links TRBV6-5 to TRBJ2-7; D might be TRBD2 (7 bases). V was cut by 2 bases and J by 4 bases, with 18 bases left in between. There are 16 residues in the CDR3. Germline CDR1 MNHEY, CDR2 SVGAGI. The CDR3 DNA reads as TGTGCCAGCAGTTACGCGTGGGGGGGCGCGACGTACGAGCAGTACTTC. It yields the protein CASSYAWGGATYEQYF.

The chain carries TRBV5-6 and TRBJ1-4; D gene ambiguous. This CDR3 comprises 14 residues. V gave up 2 bases and J gave up 3 bases, with 8 bases separating them. CDR1 is SGHDT, CDR2 YYEEEE, per germline. The CDR3 DNA follows: TGTGCCAGCAGCTTACAGAGGTCTAATGAAAAACTGTTTTTT. Residues: CASSLQRSNEKLFF.

V and J are TRBV19 and TRBJ1-5; possible D gene TRBD1, 6 bases. The CDR3 totals 15 residues. Germline V gives CDR1 LNHDA, CDR2 SQIVND (reference sequence). The germline V and J ends were trimmed by 7 bases and 0 bases, with 13 bases remaining between them. The DNA for the CDR3 is TGTGCCAGTAATCTTTCAGGGGATAGCAATCAGCCCCAGCATTTT. This encodes CASNLSGDSNQPQHF.

The CDR3 protein is CASSSQRSTGQPQHF. The CDR3 nucleotides are TGTGCCAGCAGCTCACAGAGATCGACCGGTCAGCCCCAGCATTTT. V gene TRBV7-8 combines with J gene TRBJ1-5, with D uncertain. V was pared by 4 bases and J by 6 bases, with 16 bases between. Germline CDR1 reads SGHVS; CDR2 reads FQNEAQ. The CDR3 spans 15 residues.

The chain carries TRBV12-3 or TRBV12-4 and TRBJ1-1; D remains unclear. The CDR3 loop spans 13 amino acids. Trimming left V 6 bases short and J 4 bases short, with 12 bases between. In DNA form, the CDR3 reads TGTGCCAGCAGACCGAGGTTGATCACTGAAGCTTTCTTT. Translation: CASRPRLITEAFF.

The CDR3 sequence: CASTFAGDDTEAFF. For the CDR3, the DNA is TGCGCCAGCACATTTGCGGGGGACGACACTGAAGCTTTCTTT. The rearrangement uses TRBV5-1 and TRBJ1-1; a weak D match, TRBD1 (5 bases). The CDR3 has 14 amino acids. V was shortened by 6 bases and J by 3 bases, with 15 bases between the two germline ends. CDR1 SGHRS and CDR2 YFSETQ come from the germline V gene.

The CDR3 protein is CASSFTGGFEKLFF. As DNA, the CDR3 is TGCGCCAGCAGCTTCACAGGGGGCTTTGAAAAACTGTTTTTT. The J gene is TRBJ1-4, the V gene TRBV5-1, with 9 bases fitting TRBD1. Germline values: CDR1 SGHRS, CDR2 YFSETQ. J was trimmed by 7 bases and V by 2 bases; bases with no gene match: 3. There are 14 residues in the CDR3.

J is TRBJ1-2 and V is TRBV4-3; the match to TRBD1 covers 8 bases. V lost 0 bases and J lost 4; bases outside the gene matches: 13. CDR1 LGHNA and CDR2 YSLEER come from the germline V gene. The CDR3 covers 18 residues. The CDR3 bases are TGCGCCAGCAGCCAAGATCAGGGCAGGGGGCCTGTTAGCTATGGCTACACCTTC. It is translated as CASSQDQGRGPVSYGYTF.

V is TRBV12-3 or TRBV12-4 and J is TRBJ1-6; TRBD1 is a possible D gene (6 bases). The CDR3 contains 13 residues. Deletions cut 5 bases from V and 10 bases from J, with 12 bases between. The CDR3 protein is CASSGGGWSPLHF. In DNA form, the CDR3 reads TGTGCCAGCAGTGGGGGCGGGTGGTCACCCCTCCACTTT.

This chain links TRBV3-1 (or the pseudogene TRBV3-2) with TRBJ1-2; TRBD1 matches 8 bases. The CDR3 consists of 14 residues. The germline gives CDR1 LGHDT, CDR2 YNNKEL (reference sequence). V shed 3 bases, J shed 5 bases, and the junction held 5 bases outside the gene matches. The CDR3 sequence is CASSQRDRRYGYTF. The CDR3, as DNA: TGTGCCAGCAGCCAGAGGGACAGGCGGTATGGCTACACCTTC.